This T cell receptor beta chain was found in a study of blood T cell repertoires in COVID-19. Study as a whole: The United States, Italy and Spain were the sources of the acute and convalescent COVID-19 samples. PBMCs, B-cell-depleted T cells, or T cells were the source of the cDNA or gDNA that made up the material.

This clone was recorded once. Germline V gives CDR1 ENHRY, CDR2 SYGVKD. V lost 3 bases, J lost 5 bases, and 4 bases stayed unmatched. The CDR3 contains 15 residues. Per the original methods: Amplification with reference gene primers provided the estimates of nucleated cell counts. The repertoire was sequenced with immunoSEQ multiplex PCR; TCRdb's copy has only in-frame clones and lacks some. V, J and clone size reflect that table, while D and trimming were determined from the DNA. The sample has 70,000 to 85,000 clones, roughly four fifths seen once; the top ten hold just over 20%. The sequence came from a human donor in a cohort sampled during active COVID-19. The chain combines TRBV10-3 with TRBJ1-6; 7 nucleotides match TRBD1. The sample comprised peripheral blood. For the CDR3, the DNA is TGTGCCATCAGTGATTCCGGGACAGATAATTCACCCCTCCACTTT. The encoded protein is CAISDSGTDNSPLHF.